The clone carrying this T cell receptor beta chain was counted ten times or more. RNA transcripts were the template for amplifying TCR beta CDR3 regions. Carried out on the TCR CDR3, a first-round RT-PCR used the HTBI primer set. TCRdb processed the multiplex PCR reads anew with MiXCR; each CDR3 protein has one entry. The sample shows roughly 710,000 distinct CDR3 sequences, 30% to 40% of them seen only once. The data stem from a study of T cells in Graves' hyperthyroidism and ophthalmopathy. Trimming stripped 4 bases from V and 13 bases from J, with 11 bases between. The CDR3 totals 10 residues. Reasons for excluding patients were uncontrolled infection, other autoimmune disease, pregnancy or lactation. Extraction of PBMCs used 9 to 10 ml of fresh peripheral blood.

Sequenced sample: blood. This chain connects TRBV12-3 or TRBV12-4 to TRBJ2-7; D is ambiguous. The receptor's source is a woman aged 35 to 49 with Graves' hyperthyroidism. The CDR3 DNA follows: TGTGCCAGCAGTTCCTGGCAGTCCTACTTC. Translation gives CASSSWQSYF.